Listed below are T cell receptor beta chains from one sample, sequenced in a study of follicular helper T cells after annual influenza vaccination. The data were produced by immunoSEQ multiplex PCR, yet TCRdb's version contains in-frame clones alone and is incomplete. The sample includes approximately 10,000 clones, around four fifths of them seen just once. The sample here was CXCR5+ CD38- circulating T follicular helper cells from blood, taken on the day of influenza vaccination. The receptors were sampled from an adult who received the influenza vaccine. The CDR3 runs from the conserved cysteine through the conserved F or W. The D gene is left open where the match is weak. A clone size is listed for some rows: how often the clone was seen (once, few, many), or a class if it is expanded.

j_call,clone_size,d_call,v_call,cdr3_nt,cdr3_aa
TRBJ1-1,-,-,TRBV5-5,TGTGCCAGCAGCTTGTCGGGGTATGAAGCTTTCTTT,CASSLSGYEAFF
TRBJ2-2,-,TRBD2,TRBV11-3,TGTGCCAGCAGCTCTAGTACAAGCGGGAGTTTCCGGGAGCTGTTTTTT,CASSSSTSGSFRELFF
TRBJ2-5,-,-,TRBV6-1,TGTGCCAGCAGTTTTAGGGTCGAGACCCAGTACTTC,CASSFRVETQYF
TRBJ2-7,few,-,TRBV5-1,TGCGCCAGCAGCTTTGACACCTTCTACGAGCAGTACTTC,CASSFDTFYEQYF
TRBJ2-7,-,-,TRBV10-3,TGTGCCATCAGTGGGGACGGAACCTACGAGCAGTACTTC,CAISGDGTYEQYF
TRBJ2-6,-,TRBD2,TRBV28,TGTGCCAGCAGGCTTCTAGCGGGAGTTTCTGGGGCCAACGTCCTGACTTTC,CASRLLAGVSGANVLTF
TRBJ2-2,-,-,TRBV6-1,TGTGCCAGCAGTGCCTTCCGGACTACCCGTAGCGGCGGGGAGCTGTTTTTT,CASSAFRTTRSGGELFF
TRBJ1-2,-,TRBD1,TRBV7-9,TGTGCCAGCAGCTTAAGACCGGGACAGTCTTTAGCTAACTATGGCTACACCTTC,CASSLRPGQSLANYGYTF
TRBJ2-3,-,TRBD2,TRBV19,TGTGCCAGTAGTATTTCGCGGGAGAGGCCAGATACGCAGTATTTT,CASSISRERPDTQYF
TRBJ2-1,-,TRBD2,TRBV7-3,TGTGCCAGCAGCTCCTCCCGGACTAGCAGGCAGTTCTTC,CASSSSRTSRQFF
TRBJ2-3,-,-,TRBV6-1,TGTGCCAGCAGTGAATTTAGGAAAGATACGCAGTATTTT,CASSEFRKDTQYF
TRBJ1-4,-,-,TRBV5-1,TGCGCCAGCAGCTTGACCCCAGGGGTTGGGGAAAAACTGTTTTTT,CASSLTPGVGEKLFF
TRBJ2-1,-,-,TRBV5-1,TGCGCCAGCAGCTTGGCCGGATCGAGCAATGAGCAGTTCTTC,CASSLAGSSNEQFF
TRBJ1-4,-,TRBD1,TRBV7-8,TGTGCCAGCAGCTTGCGGACAGGGGGCGAAGGTGAAAAACTGTTTTTT,CASSLRTGGEGEKLFF
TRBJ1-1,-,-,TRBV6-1,TGTGCCAGCAGTGCCCAGGGAGGGAGGAACACTGAAGCTTTCTTT,CASSAQGGRNTEAFF
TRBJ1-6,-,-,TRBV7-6,TGTGCCAGCAGTTCCCAGGAGGGTTTGGCTTCACCCCTCCACTTT,CASSSQEGLASPLHF
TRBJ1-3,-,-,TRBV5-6,TGTGCCAGCAGCACGGAATCTGGAAACACCATATATTTT,CASSTESGNTIYF
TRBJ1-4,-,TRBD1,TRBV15,TGTGCCACCAGCAGAGGTCGGACAGGGGGTCGCTACGCCAATAATGAAAAACTGTTTTTT,CATSRGRTGGRYANNEKLFF
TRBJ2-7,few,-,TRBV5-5,TGTGCCAGCAGCTGGACAGTACCAAGCTCCTACGAGCAGTACTTC,CASSWTVPSSYEQYF